A single sample is the source of the 13 T cell receptor beta chains below, sequenced in a study of B cell selection in AIRE deficiency. TCRdb's copy holds only in-frame clones and misses some; the assay was immunoSEQ multiplex PCR. The sample has around 24,000 clones; 95% to 97% are singletons. Sorting defined conventional CD4 T cells as CD4+CD127+. Sample: CD4+CD127+ conventional T cells sorted from PBMCs. Receptor source: a human donor in good health.

The chain is built from TRBV9 and TRBJ2-3, with a possible D match to TRBD2 (6 bases). The CDR3 is made up of 15 amino acids. In germline, CDR1 is SGDLS, CDR2 YYNGEE. Trimming took 4 bases from V and 2 from J, leaving 14 bases between them. As DNA, the CDR3 is TGTGCCAGCAGCTCGGGACTCCTGGTCACAGATACGCAGTATTTT. This sequence encodes CASSSGLLVTDTQYF.

This rearrangement joins TRBV29-1 to TRBJ2-2, with a weak D call TRBD1 (5 bases). The V gene's germline CDR1 is SQVTM and CDR2 ANQGSEA. V lost 5 bases and J 7 bases, leaving 8 bases between the germline ends. The CDR3 is 11 amino acids. CDR3 region: CSVQGFGELFF. The CDR3 region has the DNA TGCAGCGTTCAGGGTTTCGGGGAGCTGTTTTTT.

V is TRBV7-6 and J is TRBJ1-3, with 8 bases lining up with TRBD1. V trimming: 4 bases; J trimming: 0 bases; junction bases outside the gene matches: 8. From germline, CDR1 is SGHVS and CDR2 FNYEAQ. The length of the CDR3 is 17 residues. CDR3 region: CASSSRTGPPSGNTIYF. In DNA, the CDR3 is TGTGCCAGCAGCTCAAGGACAGGGCCGCCCTCTGGAAACACCATATATTTT.

The genes are TRBV18 and TRBJ1-1; no firm D call. The CDR3 runs 15 residues. V was trimmed by 2 bases and J by 1 base, leaving 11 bases between them. The germline V gene encodes CDR1 KGHSH and CDR2 LQKENI. This CDR3 is CASSPVTGENTEAFF. CDR3 DNA: TGTGCCAGCTCACCAGTAACGGGAGAGAACACTGAAGCTTTCTTT.

The chain is built from TRBV13 and TRBJ2-7; D unresolved. The CDR3 runs 13 residues. Germline lookup yields CDR1 PRHDT and CDR2 FYEKMQ (reference sequence). V lost 3 bases and J lost 2, with 8 bases in between. The CDR3 DNA sequence: TGTGCCAGCAGCTTCTTACAGACCTACGAGCAGTACTTC. Translating it yields CASSFLQTYEQYF.

The chain links TRBV6-6 to TRBJ2-4; D not certain. The CDR3 extends over 13 amino acids. Per the germline V gene, CDR1 is MNHNY and CDR2 is SVGAGI (reference sequence). V was pared by 6 bases and J by 3 bases, with 9 bases between. CDR3 DNA sequence: TGTGCCAGCAGATTTGTGGGCAAAAACATTCAGTACTTC. Translating gives CASRFVGKNIQYF.

The genes are TRBV11-3 and TRBJ2-7; D is tentatively TRBD1 or TRBD2 (5 bases each). Trimming stripped 1 base from V and 6 bases from J, with 7 bases between. Germline assignment: CDR1 SGHNT and CDR2 YENEEA. This CDR3 is built from 12 residues. The CDR3 bases are TGTGCCAGCAGCTTAGCTGGGACCGAGCAGTACTTC. Translation: CASSLAGTEQYF.

In this sample, this clone turned up a few times. V usage is TRBV10-3 and J usage is TRBJ1-2; 7 positions agree with TRBD1. Germline V CDR1 and CDR2: ENHRY, SYGVKD. Trimming removed 4 bases from V and 3 bases from J; junction bases left unmatched: 5. This CDR3 is 14 amino acids long. CDR3 residues: CAISAEQGYYGYTF. CDR3 DNA: TGTGCCATCAGTGCGGAACAGGGGTACTATGGCTACACCTTC.

The genes are TRBV11-1 and TRBJ2-7, with D possibly called TRBD1 or TRBD2 (5 bases each). The germline gives CDR1 SGHAT, CDR2 FQDESV (reference sequence). Trimming left V 5 bases short and J 0 bases short, with 14 bases between. The length of the CDR3 is 15 residues. DNA of the CDR3: TGTGCCAGCAGCACCGGGACCGCATTCTCCTACGAGCAGTACTTC. This translates into CASSTGTAFSYEQYF.

The rearrangement uses TRBV5-6 and TRBJ1-1; D not resolved. This CDR3 is 15 amino acids long. V lost 5 bases and J 4 bases, leaving 18 bases between the germline ends. CDR1 and CDR2 (germline): SGHDT, YYEEEE. CDR3: CASRKWAPGGTEAFF. As DNA, the CDR3 is TGTGCCAGCAGAAAATGGGCCCCAGGAGGCACTGAAGCTTTCTTT.

The chain recombines TRBV10-1 with TRBJ2-3; 11 nucleotides align to TRBD2. Germline V gives CDR1 WNHNN, CDR2 SYGVQD (reference sequence). CDR3 length: 16 residues. With 3 bases clipped from V and 2 bases from J, the junction kept 4 bases outside the gene matches. The CDR3 sequence is CASSESLAGATDTQYF. CDR3 bases: TGCGCCAGCAGTGAATCACTAGCGGGGGCCACAGATACGCAGTATTTT.

This chain connects TRBV6-5 to TRBJ1-4, with D unclear. Germline assignment: CDR1 MNHEY and CDR2 SVGAGI. V lost 6 bases to trimming and J lost 2 bases, with 10 bases between them. This CDR3 contains 14 residues. CDR3 sequence (DNA): TGTGCCAGCAGCCCACGCCCGACTAATGAAAAACTGTTTTTT. Translation gives CASSPRPTNEKLFF.

The chain combines TRBV5-1 with TRBJ2-3; D might be TRBD1 or TRBD2, each matching 5 bases. This CDR3 spans 13 amino acids. CDR1 is SGHRS, CDR2 YFSETQ, per germline. V lost 7 bases and J lost 4, with 13 bases in between. The CDR3 coding sequence is TGCGCCAGCGGGCAGGGAGTTGCAGATACGCAGTATTTT. It translates to CASGQGVADTQYF.